This T cell receptor (beta chain) was sequenced in a study of Ad26.COV2.S vaccination and SARS-CoV-2 variants. The CDR3 is made up of 14 amino acids. Trimming took 12 bases from V and 0 from J, leaving 16 bases between them. The germline V gene encodes CDR1 KGHDR and CDR2 SFDVKD. TCRdb's table, derived via immunoSEQ multiplex PCR, lists solely in-frame clones and lacks some. The sample yields 350,000 to 400,000 clones, roughly nine tenths seen once. As for treatment: over 15 received Ad26.COV2.S at low or high dose, single or two shots; several received placebo; per-sample allocation not given. Day 63 after the first injection of vaccine or placebo was the sampling time.

The chain uses TRBV24-1 and TRBJ1-1; no clear D gene. The origin of this receptor is a person aged 18-65 years who received the Ad26.COV2.S COVID-19 vaccine or a placebo. Sequencing used peripheral blood, obtained in a trial of Ad26.COV2.S vaccine versus placebo. CDR3 in amino acids: CAPRVREMNTEAFF. The CDR3 nucleotides read TGTGCCCCCCGGGTCCGGGAAATGAACACTGAAGCTTTCTTT.